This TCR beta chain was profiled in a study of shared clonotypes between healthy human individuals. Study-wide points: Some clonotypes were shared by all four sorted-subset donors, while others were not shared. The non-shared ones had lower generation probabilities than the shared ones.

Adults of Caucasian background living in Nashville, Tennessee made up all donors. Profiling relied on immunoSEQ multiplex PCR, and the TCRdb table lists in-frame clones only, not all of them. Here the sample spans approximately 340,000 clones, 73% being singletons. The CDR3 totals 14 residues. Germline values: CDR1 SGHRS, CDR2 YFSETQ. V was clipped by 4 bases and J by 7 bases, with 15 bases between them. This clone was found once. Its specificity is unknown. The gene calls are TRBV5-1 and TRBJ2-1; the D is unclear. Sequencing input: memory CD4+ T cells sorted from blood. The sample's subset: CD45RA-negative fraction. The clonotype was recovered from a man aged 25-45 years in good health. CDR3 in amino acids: CASSPIPGRNEQFF. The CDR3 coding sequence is TGCGCCAGCAGCCCCATCCCGGGTCGGAATGAGCAGTTCTTC.